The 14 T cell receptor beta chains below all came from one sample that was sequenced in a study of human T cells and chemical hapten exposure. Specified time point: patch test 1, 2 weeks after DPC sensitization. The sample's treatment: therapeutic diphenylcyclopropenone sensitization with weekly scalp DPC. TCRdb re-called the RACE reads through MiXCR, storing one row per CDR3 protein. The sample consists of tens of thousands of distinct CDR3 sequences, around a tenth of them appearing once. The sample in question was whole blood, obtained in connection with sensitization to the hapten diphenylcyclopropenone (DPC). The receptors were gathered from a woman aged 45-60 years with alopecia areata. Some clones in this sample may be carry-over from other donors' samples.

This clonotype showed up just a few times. The CDR3 region is CASSLGGGFQPQHF. Here the CDR3 DNA reads TGTGCCAGCAGTTTGGGAGGGGGCTTTCAGCCCCAGCATTTT. The chain recombines TRBV28 with TRBJ1-5, with 7 nucleotides matching TRBD1. V dropped 3 bases and J dropped 6; count of bases not matched to a gene: 5. Germline assignment: CDR1 MDHEN and CDR2 SYDVKM. CDR3 length equals 14 residues.

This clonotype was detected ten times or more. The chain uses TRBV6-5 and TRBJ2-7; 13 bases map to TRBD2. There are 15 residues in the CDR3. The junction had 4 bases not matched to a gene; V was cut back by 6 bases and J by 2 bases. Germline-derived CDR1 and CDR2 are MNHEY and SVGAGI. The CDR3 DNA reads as TGTGCCAGCAGCCCCACTAGCGGGGGGGCCTACGAGCAGTACTTC. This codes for CASSPTSGGAYEQYF.

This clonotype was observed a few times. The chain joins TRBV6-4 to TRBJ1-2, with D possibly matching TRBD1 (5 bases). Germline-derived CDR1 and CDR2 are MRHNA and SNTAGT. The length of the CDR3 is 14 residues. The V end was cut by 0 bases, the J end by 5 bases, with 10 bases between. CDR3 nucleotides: TGTGCCAGCAGTGACTCGAATAGGGGATATGGCTACACCTTC. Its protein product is CASSDSNRGYGYTF.

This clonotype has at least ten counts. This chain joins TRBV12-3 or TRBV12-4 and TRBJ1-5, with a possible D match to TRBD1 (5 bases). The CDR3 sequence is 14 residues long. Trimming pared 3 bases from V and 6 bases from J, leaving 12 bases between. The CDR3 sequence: CASSFRQGRQPQHF. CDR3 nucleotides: TGTGCCAGCAGTTTCCGGCAGGGACGTCAGCCCCAGCATTTT.

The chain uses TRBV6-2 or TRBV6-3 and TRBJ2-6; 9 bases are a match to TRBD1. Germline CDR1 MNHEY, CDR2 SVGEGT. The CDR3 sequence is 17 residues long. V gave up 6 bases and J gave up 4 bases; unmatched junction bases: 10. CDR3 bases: TGTGCCAGCAGCGTCGGGACAGGGCCCATGGGGGCCAACGTCCTGACTTTC. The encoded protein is CASSVGTGPMGANVLTF.

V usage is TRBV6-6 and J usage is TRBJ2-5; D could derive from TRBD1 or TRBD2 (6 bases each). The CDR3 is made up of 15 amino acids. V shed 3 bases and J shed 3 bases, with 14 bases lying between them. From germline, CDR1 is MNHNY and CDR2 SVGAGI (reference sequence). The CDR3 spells CASSYWGAGEETQYF. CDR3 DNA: TGTGCCAGCAGTTATTGGGGGGCCGGTGAAGAGACCCAGTACTTC.

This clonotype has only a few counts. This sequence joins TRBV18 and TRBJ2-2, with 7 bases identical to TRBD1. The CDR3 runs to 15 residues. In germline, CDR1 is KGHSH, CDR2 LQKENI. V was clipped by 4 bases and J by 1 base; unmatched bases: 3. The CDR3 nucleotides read TGTGCCAGCTCACTGGGACAGCTGAACACCGGGGAGCTGTTTTTT. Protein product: CASSLGQLNTGELFF.

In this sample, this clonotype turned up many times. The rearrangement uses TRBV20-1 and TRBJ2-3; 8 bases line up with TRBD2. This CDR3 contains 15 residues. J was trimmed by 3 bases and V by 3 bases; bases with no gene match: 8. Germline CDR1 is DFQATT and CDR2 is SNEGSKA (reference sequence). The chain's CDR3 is CSASSRLARTDTQYF. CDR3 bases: TGCAGTGCTAGTTCCCGACTAGCGAGAACAGATACGCAGTATTTT.

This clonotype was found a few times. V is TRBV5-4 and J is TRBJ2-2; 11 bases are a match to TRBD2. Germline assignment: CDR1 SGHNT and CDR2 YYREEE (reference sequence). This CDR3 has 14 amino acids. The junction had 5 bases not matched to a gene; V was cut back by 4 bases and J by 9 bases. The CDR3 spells CASSPTSGSRELFF. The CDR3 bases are TGTGCCAGCAGCCCCACTAGCGGGAGTAGGGAGCTGTTTTTT.

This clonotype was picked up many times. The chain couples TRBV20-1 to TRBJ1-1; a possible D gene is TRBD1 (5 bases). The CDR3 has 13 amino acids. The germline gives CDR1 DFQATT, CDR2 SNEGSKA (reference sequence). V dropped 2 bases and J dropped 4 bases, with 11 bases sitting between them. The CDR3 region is CSARSPQGTEAFF. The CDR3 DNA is TGCAGTGCTAGAAGCCCTCAGGGCACTGAAGCTTTCTTT.

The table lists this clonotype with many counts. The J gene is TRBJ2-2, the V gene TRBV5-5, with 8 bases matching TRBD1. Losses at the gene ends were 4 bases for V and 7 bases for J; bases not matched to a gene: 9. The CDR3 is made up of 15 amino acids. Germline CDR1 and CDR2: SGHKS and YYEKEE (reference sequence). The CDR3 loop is CASSPTRGRIGELFF. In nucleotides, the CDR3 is TGTGCCAGCAGCCCCACCAGGGGGCGGATCGGGGAGCTGTTTTTT.

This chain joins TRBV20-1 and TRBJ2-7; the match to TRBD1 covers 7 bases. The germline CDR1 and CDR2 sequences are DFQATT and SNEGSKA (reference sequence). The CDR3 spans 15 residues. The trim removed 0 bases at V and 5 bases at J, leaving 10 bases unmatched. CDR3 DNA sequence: TGCAGTGCTAGAGATCCCCGACAGGGTCGCCACGAGCAGTACTTC. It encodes CSARDPRQGRHEQYF.

CDR3 in DNA: TGTGCCAGCAGCTTAGGAGAAGGTTTTCGGTCACCCCTCCACTTT. Translating gives CASSLGEGFRSPLHF. The J gene is TRBJ1-6, the V gene TRBV7-2, with D uncertain. The V end lost 1 base, the J end lost 10 bases, and 14 bases lay between the germline ends. The CDR3 loop spans 15 amino acids. The germline CDR1 and CDR2 sequences are SGHTA and FQGNSA.

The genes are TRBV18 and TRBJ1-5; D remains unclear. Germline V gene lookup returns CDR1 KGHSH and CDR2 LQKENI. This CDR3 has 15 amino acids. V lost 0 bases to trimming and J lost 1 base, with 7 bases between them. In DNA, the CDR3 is TGTGCCAGCTCACCACCCCTGGGGAGCAATCAGCCCCAGCATTTT. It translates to CASSPPLGSNQPQHF.